These T cell receptor beta chains were read from a single sample in a study of blood T cell repertoires in COVID-19. The method was immunoSEQ multiplex PCR; TCRdb's version includes in-frame clones alone and lacks a portion of them. The data show 150,000 to 200,000 clones, with roughly 88% seen just once and roughly 2.9% held by the top ten. Sequencing was performed on peripheral blood. The source is a woman aged 55-70 years with acute or convalescent COVID-19. Each CDR3 is given with its conserved first and last residue. A D gene is named only where the DNA matches it firmly. The listing skips clone size in some rows; elsewhere it reads once, few, many or a size class.

v_call,j_call,d_call,clone_size,cdr3_length,cdr3_nt,cdr3_aa
TRBV12-3/TRBV12-4,TRBJ1-2,.,.,13,TGTGCCAGCAGACCTTCGACAGGATATGGCTACACCTTC,CASRPSTGYGYTF
TRBV5-8,TRBJ2-1,TRBD1,.,17,TGTGCCAGCAGCTTGGGATCGACAGGGGGCCCCTACAATGAGCAGTTCTTC,CASSLGSTGGPYNEQFF
TRBV10-3,TRBJ2-7,TRBD1,.,15,TGTGCCATCAGTGGGGACAGGGGCTTCCCCTACGAGCAGTACTTC,CAISGDRGFPYEQYF
TRBV5-1,TRBJ2-3,.,few,12,TGCGCCAGCAGCTTGGGTCGAGATACGCAGTATTTT,CASSLGRDTQYF
TRBV7-2,TRBJ1-4,TRBD1,.,14,TGTGCCAGCAGCTCTGACAGGGGGAGTGAAAAACTGTTTTTT,CASSSDRGSEKLFF
TRBV29-1,TRBJ1-1,TRBD1,.,13,TGCAGCGTGGGACAGGGGCAGTGGACTGAAGCTTTCTTT,CSVGQGQWTEAFF
TRBV19,TRBJ2-7,TRBD1,.,15,TGTGCCAGTAGTAATGCTGGGACAGGGGAAATCGAGCAGTACTTC,CASSNAGTGEIEQYF
TRBV28,TRBJ2-4,.,.,12,TGTGCCAGCAGTTCGGCCAAAAACATTCAGTACTTC,CASSSAKNIQYF
TRBV7-2,TRBJ2-5,TRBD2,.,14,TGTGCCAGCAGCCTAGCGGGGGGAGGGGAGACCCAGTACTTC,CASSLAGGGETQYF
TRBV10-1,TRBJ2-2,TRBD1,.,15,TGCGCCAGCAGCCACCAGGCAGGGGGAACCGGGGAGCTGTTTTTT,CASSHQAGGTGELFF
TRBV6-2/TRBV6-3,TRBJ2-7,TRBD1,.,16,TGTGCCAGCAGCTACTCCCTAGGACAGGGGTCCTACGAGCAGTACTTC,CASSYSLGQGSYEQYF
TRBV5-6,TRBJ2-1,.,.,16,TGTGCCAGCAGCTTACCTTTACGACAGTTTTACAATGAGCAGTTCTTC,CASSLPLRQFYNEQFF
TRBV28,TRBJ1-2,.,few,15,TGTGCCAGCAGTTTACAGGGAGGGATTGACTATGGCTACACCTTC,CASSLQGGIDYGYTF
TRBV7-9,TRBJ2-7,TRBD1,.,14,TGTGCCAGCAGCTCCTTGGGACAGTACTACGAGCAGTACTTC,CASSSLGQYYEQYF
TRBV27,TRBJ2-3,TRBD1,.,15,TGTGCCAGCAGTCACCGACAGGGGGGCACAGATACGCAGTATTTT,CASSHRQGGTDTQYF
TRBV6-5,TRBJ2-7,TRBD1,.,15,TGTGCCAGCAGTTACTCGACAGGGAGAAGCTACGAGCAGTACTTC,CASSYSTGRSYEQYF
TRBV7-2,TRBJ2-5,.,.,12,TGTGCCAGCAGCTCTCGAGAGGGGACCCAGTACTTC,CASSSREGTQYF
TRBV30,TRBJ2-7,.,.,12,TGTGCCTGGGGAACAGGGAAGTACGAGCAGTACTTC,CAWGTGKYEQYF
TRBV11-2,TRBJ2-5,.,.,10,TGTGCCAGCAGCGCAGGGCCCCAGTACTTC,CASSAGPQYF
TRBV27,TRBJ2-7,TRBD1,.,13,TGTGCCAGCCGGACAGGGGCGGGGGACGAGCAGTACTTC,CASRTGAGDEQYF
TRBV28,TRBJ1-4,TRBD1,once,15,TGTGCCAGCAGTCCCAGACAGGGCGGTGGCGAAAAACTGTTTTTT,CASSPRQGGGEKLFF
TRBV5-1,TRBJ2-7,.,.,15,TGCGCCAGCAGCTGGGCCCCAGGGTCCCCCTACGAGCAGTACTTC,CASSWAPGSPYEQYF